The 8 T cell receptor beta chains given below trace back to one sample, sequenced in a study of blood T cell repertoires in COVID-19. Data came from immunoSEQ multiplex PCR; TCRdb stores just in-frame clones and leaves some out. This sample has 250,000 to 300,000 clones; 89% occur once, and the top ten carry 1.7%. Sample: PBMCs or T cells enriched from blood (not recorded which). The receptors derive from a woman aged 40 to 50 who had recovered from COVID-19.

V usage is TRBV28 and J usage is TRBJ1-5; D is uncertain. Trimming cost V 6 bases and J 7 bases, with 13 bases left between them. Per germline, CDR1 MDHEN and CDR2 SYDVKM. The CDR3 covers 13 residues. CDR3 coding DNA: TGTGCCAGCAGCGTTACAACGGGACAGCCCCAGCATTTT. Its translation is CASSVTTGQPQHF.

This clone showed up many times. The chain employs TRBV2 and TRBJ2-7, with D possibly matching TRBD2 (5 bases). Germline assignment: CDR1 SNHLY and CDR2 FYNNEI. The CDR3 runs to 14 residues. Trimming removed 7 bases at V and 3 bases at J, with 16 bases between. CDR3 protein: CASIPGTGIYEQYF. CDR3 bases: TGTGCCAGCATCCCCGGAACGGGGATCTACGAGCAGTACTTC.

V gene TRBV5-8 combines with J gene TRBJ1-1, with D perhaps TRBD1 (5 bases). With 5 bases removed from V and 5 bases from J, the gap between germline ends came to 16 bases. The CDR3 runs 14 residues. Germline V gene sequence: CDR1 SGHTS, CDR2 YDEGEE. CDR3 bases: TGTGCCAGCAGACTCCTCGGGGGGAGGACTGAAGCTTTCTTT. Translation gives CASRLLGGRTEAFF.

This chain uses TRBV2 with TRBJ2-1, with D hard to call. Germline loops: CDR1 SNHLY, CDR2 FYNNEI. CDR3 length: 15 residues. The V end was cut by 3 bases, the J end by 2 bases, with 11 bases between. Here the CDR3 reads CASSEQSAPYNEQFF. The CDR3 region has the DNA TGTGCCAGCAGTGAGCAGTCCGCACCCTACAATGAGCAGTTCTTC.

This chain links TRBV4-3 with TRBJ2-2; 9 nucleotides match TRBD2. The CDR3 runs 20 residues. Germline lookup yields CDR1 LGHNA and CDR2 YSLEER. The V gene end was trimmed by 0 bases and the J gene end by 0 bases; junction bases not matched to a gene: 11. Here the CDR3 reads CASSQERGLRLAANTGELFF. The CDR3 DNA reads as TGCGCCAGCAGCCAAGAGCGAGGGCTTCGACTAGCGGCGAACACCGGGGAGCTGTTTTTT.

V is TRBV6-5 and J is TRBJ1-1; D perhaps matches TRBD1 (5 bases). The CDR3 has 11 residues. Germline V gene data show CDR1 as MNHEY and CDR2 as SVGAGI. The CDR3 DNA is TGTGGTAGTAGGGGGAACACTGAAGCTTTCTTT. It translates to CGSRGNTEAFF.

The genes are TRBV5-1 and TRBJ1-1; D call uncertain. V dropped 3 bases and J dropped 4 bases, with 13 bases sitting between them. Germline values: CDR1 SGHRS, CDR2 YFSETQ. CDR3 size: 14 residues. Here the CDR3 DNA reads TGCGCCAGCAGCTCGACACCGGCAGGCACTGAAGCTTTCTTT. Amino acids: CASSSTPAGTEAFF.

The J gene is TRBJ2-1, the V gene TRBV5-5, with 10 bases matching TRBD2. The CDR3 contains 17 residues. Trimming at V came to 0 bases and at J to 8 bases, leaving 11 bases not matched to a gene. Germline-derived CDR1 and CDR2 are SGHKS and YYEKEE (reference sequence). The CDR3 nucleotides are TGTGCCAGCAGCTTGGCTAGCGGGAGTCCCGAGGGCCATGAGCAGTTCTTC. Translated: CASSLASGSPEGHEQFF.